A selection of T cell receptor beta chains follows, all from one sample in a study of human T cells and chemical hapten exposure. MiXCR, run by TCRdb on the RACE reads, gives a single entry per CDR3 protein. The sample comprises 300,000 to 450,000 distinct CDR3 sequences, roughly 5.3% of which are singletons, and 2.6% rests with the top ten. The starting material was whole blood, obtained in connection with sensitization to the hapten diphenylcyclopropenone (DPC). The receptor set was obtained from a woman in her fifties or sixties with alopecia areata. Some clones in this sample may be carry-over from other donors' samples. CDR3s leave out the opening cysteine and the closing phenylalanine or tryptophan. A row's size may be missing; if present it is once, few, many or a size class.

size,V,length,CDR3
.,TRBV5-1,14,ASSFKTGGSIYGYT
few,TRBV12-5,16,ASGSTRAAGANTDTQY
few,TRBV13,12,ASSFASGNNEQY
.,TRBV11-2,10,ASSLLGAHYT
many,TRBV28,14,ASSFLDSGIGDEQY
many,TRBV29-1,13,SVDQGEEEIHEQF
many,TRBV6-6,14,ASSYPTTGFSYEQY
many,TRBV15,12,ATSNRPSVNEQF
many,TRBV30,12,AWSGQGAGETQY
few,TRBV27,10,ASSYPAGPQH
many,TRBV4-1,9,ASSQNYGYT
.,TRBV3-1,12,ASSQVGAGGEQY
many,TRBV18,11,ASSPNSADTQY
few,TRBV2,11,ASSVNMEDTQY
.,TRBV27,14,ASTVSPGQGAREQY
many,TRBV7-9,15,ASSLGQGAWRTDTQY
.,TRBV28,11,ASSYGAVNTIY
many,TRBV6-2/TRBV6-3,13,ASSPGLAGVDEQY
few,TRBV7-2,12,ASSLRLSTDTQY
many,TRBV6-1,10,ASSEGFGDQF
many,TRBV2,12,ASTQDRGHEKLF
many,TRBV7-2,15,ASSPLRGLSSYNEQF
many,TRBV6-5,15,ASSYSPAGGGIETQY
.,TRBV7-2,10,ASVRESDTQY
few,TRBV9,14,ASSRNSGELTGELF
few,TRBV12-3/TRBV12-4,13,ASSYPPLNTGELF
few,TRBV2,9,ASRGQNEQF
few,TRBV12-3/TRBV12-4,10,ASSKVPQEAF
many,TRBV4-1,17,ASSQDPDAQGSSNQPQH
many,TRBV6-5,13,ASSYSSPRADTQY
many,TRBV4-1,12,ASTPGGNYNEQF
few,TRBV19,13,ASSPERGGSDTQY
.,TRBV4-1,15,ASSQDLRGHNSYEQY
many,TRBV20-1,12,SAREGASNQPQH
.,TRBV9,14,ASSAPTGASHTEAF
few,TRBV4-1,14,ASSQETRPGANVLT
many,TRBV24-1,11,ATSEKGYNEQF
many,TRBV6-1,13,ASSPLAGGRDTQY